A selection of T cell receptor beta chains follows, all from one sample in a study of T cell responses to AZD1222 COVID-19 vaccine. Clones were sequenced by immunoSEQ multiplex PCR, and TCRdb holds only the in-frame ones, with some missing. Here the sample spans some 130,000 clones, over 85% being singletons. This material consisted of peripheral blood, taken 28 days after the second AZD1222 dose. These receptors came from an adult who received the AZD1222 COVID-19 vaccine. Each CDR3 is given with its conserved first and last residue. A D gene is named only where the DNA matches it firmly. Clone sizes are given selectively: once, few, many, or a class where the clone is expanded.

TRBV19	-	TRBD1	TRBJ1-2	CASSHGTGESYGYTF	TGTGCCAGTTCCCACGGGACAGGGGAGAGCTATGGCTACACCTTC
TRBV6-5	-	-	TRBJ1-3	CASSPKGAGNTIYF	TGTGCCAGCAGCCCAAAGGGGGCTGGAAACACCATATATTTT
TRBV6-6	-	-	TRBJ1-6	CASRSQDSPLHF	TGTGCCAGCAGGTCTCAAGATTCACCCCTCCACTTT
TRBV15	-	-	TRBJ2-7	CATPIQGNEQYF	TGTGCCACCCCAATACAGGGCAACGAGCAGTACTTC
TRBV28	-	-	TRBJ2-6	CASSLNSGANVLTF	TGTGCCAGCAGTCTAAACTCTGGGGCCAACGTCCTGACTTTC
TRBV28	-	TRBD2	TRBJ2-5	CASSPWTSGRAVQETQYF	TGTGCCAGCAGTCCGTGGACTAGCGGGAGGGCGGTTCAAGAGACCCAGTACTTC
TRBV18	-	-	TRBJ2-7	CASSGQANEQYF	TGTGCCAGCTCAGGGCAGGCCAACGAGCAGTACTTC
TRBV12-5	-	-	TRBJ1-4	CASGLVLGGLGEKLFF	TGTGCTAGTGGTTTGGTATTGGGAGGGCTGGGAGAAAAACTGTTTTTT
TRBV27	-	-	TRBJ2-3	CASSLRVRGADTQYF	TGTGCCAGCAGTTTAAGAGTGCGAGGGGCAGATACGCAGTATTTT
TRBV4-2	-	TRBD2	TRBJ2-5	CASSQGNPGLGAGGRRGETQYF	TGTGCCAGCAGCCAAGGAAACCCGGGGCTAGGGGCGGGAGGAAGGCGAGGGGAGACCCAGTACTTC
TRBV27	-	-	TRBJ1-1	CASNWDSKRVGAFF	TGTGCCAGCAACTGGGACTCTAAAAGGGTGGGAGCTTTCTTT
TRBV10-3	-	-	TRBJ1-2	CAISETALGQVGYGYTF	TGTGCCATCAGTGAGACAGCACTGGGGCAGGTGGGCTATGGCTACACCTTC
TRBV6-5	-	TRBD1	TRBJ1-2	CASSWDRGGGYTF	TGTGCCAGCAGTTGGGACAGGGGGGGTGGCTACACCTTC
TRBV9	once	-	TRBJ1-2	CASSVVTDGYTF	TGTGCCAGCAGCGTAGTGACCGACGGCTACACCTTC
TRBV14	-	-	TRBJ2-5	CASSQSGTAVKTQYF	TGTGCCAGCAGCCAGTCCGGGACGGCGGTTAAGACCCAGTACTTC
TRBV6-1	-	-	TRBJ1-5	CASSEALQGRQPQHF	TGTGCCAGCAGTGAAGCGCTCCAGGGAAGGCAGCCCCAGCATTTT
TRBV5-8	-	-	TRBJ1-1	CASSFSRGRMNTEAFF	TGTGCCAGCAGCTTTTCCCGGGGACGGATGAACACTGAAGCTTTCTTT
TRBV27	-	-	TRBJ1-1	CASSLSRRRDEAFF	TGTGCCAGCAGTTTATCGCGGCGGAGAGATGAAGCTTTCTTT
TRBV12-3/TRBV12-4	-	TRBD1	TRBJ2-2	CASGGQGSGELFF	TGTGCCAGCGGGGGACAGGGGTCCGGGGAGCTGTTTTTT
TRBV5-1	-	TRBD1	TRBJ1-2	CASAGGERNYGYTF	TGCGCCAGCGCAGGGGGGGAACGTAACTATGGCTACACCTTC
TRBV5-4	-	TRBD1	TRBJ1-2	CASSSSGQIYGYTF	TGTGCCAGCAGCTCCTCGGGACAGATCTATGGCTACACCTTC
TRBV13	-	TRBD2	TRBJ2-7	CASSSGTSGYEQYF	TGTGCCAGCAGCTCCGGGACTAGCGGCTACGAGCAGTACTTC
TRBV5-1	-	TRBD1	TRBJ1-5	CASSQTGGNQPQHF	TGCGCCAGCAGCCAAACAGGGGGCAATCAGCCCCAGCATTTT
TRBV24-1	-	TRBD1	TRBJ2-5	CATSDFVRTGEETQYF	TGTGCCACCAGTGATTTCGTCAGGACAGGCGAAGAGACCCAGTACTTC
TRBV2	-	-	TRBJ1-1	CASRGPENTEAFF	TGTGCCAGCAGAGGGCCAGAGAACACTGAAGCTTTCTTT
TRBV11-3	-	TRBD2	TRBJ2-5	CASSLERGGYAKTQYF	TGTGCCAGCAGCTTAGAACGGGGGGGATATGCAAAGACCCAGTACTTC
TRBV28	-	-	TRBJ1-1	CASSLRRGLRGTEAFF	TGTGCCAGCAGTCTTAGAAGGGGGTTGAGGGGGACTGAAGCTTTCTTT
TRBV5-1	-	-	TRBJ1-4	CASSLSGATNEKLFF	TGCGCCAGCAGCTTGTCGGGAGCAACTAATGAAAAACTGTTTTTT